These 19 T cell receptor beta chains were all obtained from the same sample, sequenced in a study of blood T cell repertoires in COVID-19. Data came from immunoSEQ multiplex PCR; TCRdb stores just in-frame clones and leaves some out. The sample gives about 440,000 clones, about 87% of which show up once; roughly 12% is in the top ten. Sequenced: peripheral blood. The receptor set was obtained from a woman between 50 and 59 years old with COVID-19, enrolled during active disease.

The rearrangement links TRBV4-2 to TRBJ2-7; 9 bases are shared with TRBD1. After removal of 4 bases from V and 3 bases from J, the junction contained 4 bases not matched to a gene. The CDR3 length is 14 residues. CDR1 and CDR2 from the germline V gene are LGHNA and YNFKEQ. The CDR3 DNA sequence: TGTGCCAGCAGCCGGGGACAGGGAAGCTACGAGCAGTACTTC. Protein product: CASSRGQGSYEQYF.

For this clone: The sample holds other DNA sequences that translate to the same CDR3. The rearrangement uses TRBV2 and TRBJ1-1; 12 bases are shared with TRBD1. V gave up 6 bases and J gave up 5 bases; unmatched junction bases: 4. Germline lookup yields CDR1 SNHLY and CDR2 FYNNEI. This CDR3 has 14 residues. The CDR3 nucleotides read TGTGCCAGCAGGGGGACAGGGGGCCGGACTGAAGCTTTCTTT. This codes for CASRGTGGRTEAFF.

This clone occurred once. The rearrangement joins TRBV27 to TRBJ2-3; 10 nucleotides line up with TRBD2. CDR3 length: 21 amino acids. CDR1 and CDR2 from the germline V gene are MNHEY and SMNVEV (reference sequence). V trimming: 8 bases; J trimming: 5 bases; junction bases outside the gene matches: 28. CDR3 sequence (DNA): TGTGCCAGCCCGTCCCGCCGGTGTGCTAGCGGGGGTCAAACGCGGGGAGATACGCAGTATTTT. Translating gives CASPSRRCASGGQTRGDTQYF.

The chain links TRBV5-1 to TRBJ2-7; TRBD1 agrees at 7 bases. CDR3 length: 14 residues. The germline V gene has CDR1 SGHRS and CDR2 YFSETQ. J gave up 3 bases and V 0 bases, and 3 bases lay outside the gene matches. The CDR3 coding sequence is TGCGCCAGCAGCTTGGCGCGACAGGGCTACGAGCAGTACTTC. It specifies CASSLARQGYEQYF.

With regard to this clone: This sample includes further DNA sequences coding for the same CDR3. The V gene is TRBV20-1, the J gene TRBJ1-2; 7 nucleotides match TRBD1. Germline V gene data show CDR1 as DFQATT and CDR2 as SNEGSKA (reference sequence). The V and J ends lost 6 bases and 4 bases, in that order; junction bases with no gene match: 2. The CDR3 is 11 amino acids. CDR3 protein: CSARGVYGYTF. The CDR3 coding sequence is TGCAGTGCCAGGGGGGTCTATGGCTACACCTTC.

This chain joins TRBV5-6 and TRBJ1-2; D is perhaps TRBD1 (6 bases). V lost 6 bases to trimming and J lost 4 bases, with 19 bases between them. The CDR3 is 15 amino acids. The germline V gene has CDR1 SGHDT and CDR2 YYEEEE. CDR3: CASTLLDSFTYGYTF. The CDR3, as DNA: TGTGCCAGCACCCTCCTGGACAGTTTTACCTATGGCTACACCTTC.

This chain uses TRBV7-5 with TRBJ2-7; the tabulated D call, TRBD2, remains unverified against the DNA. TRBV7-5 is deemed a pseudogene. The CDR3 has 16 residues. The CDR3, as DNA: TGTGCCAGAAGCTTAGGATCGTACTCGTTCTCCTACGAGCAGTACTTC. Translated, it gives CARSLGSYSFSYEQYF.

The V gene is TRBV3-1 (or the pseudogene TRBV3-2), the J gene TRBJ2-1; TRBD2 aligns across 12 bases. In germline, CDR1 is LGHDT, CDR2 YNNKEL (reference sequence). Trimming took 4 bases from V and 5 from J; bases not matched to a gene: 6. The CDR3 loop spans 16 amino acids. The CDR3 region has the DNA TGTGCCAGCAGCCTATTCGGACTAGCGGGAAACAATGAGCAGTTCTTC. Protein sequence: CASSLFGLAGNNEQFF.

The chain recombines TRBV5-1 with TRBJ1-1, with D unclear. V dropped 6 bases and J dropped 12 bases, with 21 bases sitting between them. The CDR3 length is 13 residues. Germline CDR1 SGHRS, CDR2 YFSETQ. CDR3: CASTQQTGGLSFF. DNA for the CDR3: TGCGCCAGCACCCAACAGACCGGAGGTTTATCTTTCTTT.

In this sample, this clone turned up a few times. The chain links TRBV19 to TRBJ1-5; the D is unclear. Looked up from germline, CDR1 is LNHDA and CDR2 is SQIVND (reference sequence). This CDR3 contains 15 residues. V was pared by 3 bases and J by 0 bases, with 9 bases between. CDR3 sequence reads: CASSIRENSNQPQHF. As DNA, the CDR3 is TGTGCCAGTAGTATTCGGGAAAATAGCAATCAGCCCCAGCATTTT.

This chain links TRBV19 with TRBJ2-5; TRBD1 aligns across 7 bases. Germline-derived CDR1 and CDR2 are LNHDA and SQIVND (reference sequence). V dropped 6 bases and J dropped 5; count of bases not matched to a gene: 12. The CDR3 totals 15 residues. CDR3 bases: TGTGCCAGTAGAGGATTAAACAGGGGTTCCGAGACCCAGTACTTC. This translates into CASRGLNRGSETQYF.

The chain uses TRBV6-6 and TRBJ2-7, with D possibly TRBD1 on 5 matching bases. CDR3 length: 14 residues. V was clipped by 4 bases and J by 5 bases, with 15 bases between them. The germline V gene has CDR1 MNHNY and CDR2 SVGAGI (reference sequence). The CDR3 bases are TGTGCCAGCAGTTTCGTCCAGCAGACAGACGAGCAGTACTTC. Translation gives CASSFVQQTDEQYF.

This chain joins TRBV29-1 and TRBJ1-1; TRBD1 agrees at 7 bases. The V gene end was trimmed by 6 bases and the J gene end by 1 base; junction bases not matched to a gene: 5. The germline CDR1 and CDR2 sequences are SQVTM and ANQGSEA. The CDR3 has 13 amino acids. CDR3 amino acids: CSVQGQPNTEAFF. CDR3 DNA: TGCAGCGTACAGGGACAGCCGAACACTGAAGCTTTCTTT. Full variable domain (remainder filled in from reference TRBV29-1 and TRBJ1-1): SAVISQKPSRDICQRGTSLTIQCQVDSQVTMMFWYRQQPGQSLTLIATANQGSEATYESGFVIDKFPISRPNLTFSTLTVSNMSPEDSSIYLCSVQGQPNTEAFFGQGTRLTVV.

The CDR3 nucleotides are TGTGCCATCAGTGAATTCGGGGGGAACTATGGCTACACCTTC. It translates to CAISEFGGNYGYTF. V gene TRBV10-3 combines with J gene TRBJ1-2; D is perhaps TRBD1 (5 bases). V was clipped by 3 bases and J by 2 bases, with 10 bases between them. From germline, CDR1 is ENHRY and CDR2 SYGVKD. The CDR3 consists of 14 residues.

The rearrangement links TRBV13 to TRBJ1-2; the D gene is possibly TRBD1 (5 bases). CDR1 is PRHDT and CDR2 is FYEKMQ in the germline V gene (reference sequence). V gave up 3 bases and J gave up 4 bases, with 12 bases separating them. The CDR3 length is 14 residues. CDR3 loop: CASSFRGKGYGYTF. DNA for the CDR3: TGTGCCAGCAGCTTTAGGGGTAAGGGCTATGGCTACACCTTC.

The chain couples TRBV4-2 to TRBJ2-2; maybe TRBD1 (5 bases). The V gene's germline CDR1 is LGHNA and CDR2 YNFKEQ. Trimming pared 4 bases from V and 5 bases from J, leaving 14 bases between. The CDR3 covers 15 residues. CDR3 in amino acids: CASSRESRDTGELFF. Written as DNA, the CDR3 is TGTGCCAGCAGCCGAGAAAGCAGGGATACCGGGGAGCTGTTTTTT.

The chain combines TRBV13 with TRBJ2-3, with 10 positions matching TRBD2. The CDR3 covers 13 residues. CDR1 and CDR2 (germline): PRHDT, FYEKMQ (reference sequence). V was pared by 7 bases and J by 4 bases, with 2 bases of the junction left unmatched. CDR3 nucleotide sequence: TGTGCCAGCATAGCGGGGGGCTCAGATACGCAGTATTTT. It codes for CASIAGGSDTQYF.

This clone was recorded once. This chain connects TRBV7-9 to TRBJ2-7; tentatively, D is TRBD2 (5 bases). The CDR3 loop spans 15 amino acids. Trimming removed 3 bases from V and 0 bases from J, with 12 bases in between. Germline V CDR1 and CDR2: SEHNR, FQNEAQ (reference sequence). The CDR3 here is CASSLAAGPSYEQYF. As DNA, the CDR3 is TGTGCCAGCAGCTTGGCCGCGGGCCCCTCCTACGAGCAGTACTTC.

The gene calls are TRBV7-2 and TRBJ2-7, with D possibly being TRBD2 (5 bases). Germline V gives CDR1 SGHTA, CDR2 FQGNSA. V shed 0 bases and J shed 0 bases, with 9 bases lying between them. The CDR3 covers 15 residues. The CDR3 coding sequence is TGTGCCAGCAGCTTAGCCGGGGAAATCTCCTACGAGCAGTACTTC. As protein: CASSLAGEISYEQYF. The full variable domain, rest sourced from reference TRBV7-2 and TRBJ2-7, is GAGVSQSPSNKVTEKGKDVELRCDPISGHTALYWYRQSLGQGLEFLIYFQGNSAPDKSGLPSDRFSAERTGGSVSTLTIQRTQQEDSAVYLCASSLAGEISYEQYFGPGTRLTVT.